This is a list of T cell receptor beta chains from one sample in a study of cytomegalovirus exposure and HLA in healthy donors. Assay: immunoSEQ multiplex PCR; the TCRdb copy retains only in-frame clones and omits some. The table records 120,000 or so clones, about four fifths of them present only once. The sample consisted of PBMCs. Source of these receptors: a female donor in good health and CMV-seropositive. Both conserved end residues are part of each CDR3. D genes are given only for firm matches. A clone size is listed for some rows: how often the clone was seen (once, few, many), or a class if it is expanded.

TGTGCCAGCAGCTTGGGCGGGCCTGAAGCTTTCTTT CASSLGGPEAFF TRBJ1-1 NA medium-sized TRBV7-2
TGTGCCAGCAGTCCCCAGGGAATGGGTTACGAGCAGTACTTC CASSPQGMGYEQYF TRBJ2-7 NA NA TRBV2
TGTGCCAGTAGTATAGGGACAGCAATAGAAGAGCGGAATCAGCCCCAGCATTTT CASSIGTAIEERNQPQHF TRBJ1-5 NA NA TRBV19
TGTGCCAGCAGCCAGGGGAATCAGCCCCAGCATTTT CASSQGNQPQHF TRBJ1-5 NA NA TRBV6-6
TGTGCCAGCTCACCCGCTCGGGACACCATATATTTT CASSPARDTIYF TRBJ1-3 NA NA TRBV18
TGTGCCACCAGCAGAGATCAACAGCTTCGACGGGGGGGCTACACCTTC CATSRDQQLRRGGYTF TRBJ1-2 NA once TRBV15
TGCGCCAGCAGAGTTAGGTCGGGCAAAAACATTCAGTACTTC CASRVRSGKNIQYF TRBJ2-4 NA NA TRBV23-1
TGTGCCAGCAGCAACGACAGAACCTATGGCTACACCTTC CASSNDRTYGYTF TRBJ1-2 NA NA TRBV5-4
TGTGCCAGCAGCGAAAACAGGGGGCTGAATGAAAAACTGTTTTTT CASSENRGLNEKLFF TRBJ1-4 TRBD1 NA TRBV4-2
TGTGCCAGCAGCTTGTCATCCTGGCCTTCAGGGCTGAACACCGGGGAGCTGTTTTTT CASSLSSWPSGLNTGELFF TRBJ2-2 NA NA TRBV5-6
TGCAGCGTTGGGACAGGTGACAATCAGCCCCAGCATTTT CSVGTGDNQPQHF TRBJ1-5 TRBD1 NA TRBV29-1
TGTGCCAGCAGTTTATCGAACGGGTTGTATTCACCCCTCCACTTT CASSLSNGLYSPLHF TRBJ1-6 NA NA TRBV27
TGTGCCTGGAGTGGGGGGGACAGGGGGCAGAACACTGAAGCTTTCTTT CAWSGGDRGQNTEAFF TRBJ1-1 TRBD1 NA TRBV30
TGTGCCAGCAGTCAGCTCGGGACAGGGGGCGACCAGCCCCAGCATTTT CASSQLGTGGDQPQHF TRBJ1-5 TRBD1 NA TRBV27
TGTGCCAGCAGCTCCAAGCTAGCGGGGGGGCCGGGAGCCTTCGGGACCCAGTACTTC CASSSKLAGGPGAFGTQYF TRBJ2-5 TRBD2 NA TRBV7-9
TGTGCCAGCAGGCCGCAGGGGGCCAATCAGCCCCAGCATTTT CASRPQGANQPQHF TRBJ1-5 TRBD1 NA TRBV7-2
TGTGCCAGCAGCGTAGTGGGGGGGGCGGTAGATACGCAGTATTTT CASSVVGGAVDTQYF TRBJ2-3 NA NA TRBV9
TGCGCCAGCAGCCTGGGACAGAGTTACAATGAGCAGTTCTTC CASSLGQSYNEQFF TRBJ2-1 TRBD1 NA TRBV5-1
TGTGCCAGCAGTTTTACAGGGGACAACACTGAAGCTTTCTTT CASSFTGDNTEAFF TRBJ1-1 TRBD1 NA TRBV27
TGTGCCAGCGGACTAGCGGGGGGCACAGATACGCAGTATTTT CASGLAGGTDTQYF TRBJ2-3 TRBD2 NA TRBV2
TGTGCCAGCAGTGCGACACAGGGGACCAACACAGATACGCAGTATTTT CASSATQGTNTDTQYF TRBJ2-3 TRBD1 few TRBV6-1
TGTGCCAGCAGATTGCGGGTAAACACTGAAGCTTTCTTT CASRLRVNTEAFF TRBJ1-1 NA NA TRBV28
TGTGCCAGCAGTTACTCGGCGACAGGGCCCCGCGAGCAGTTCTTC CASSYSATGPREQFF TRBJ2-1 TRBD1 NA TRBV6-5
TGTGCCAGCTCACCCCGAGAGCCGGGACAGGGAATAGAAGGCTACACCTTC CASSPREPGQGIEGYTF TRBJ1-2 TRBD1 NA TRBV18
TGTGCCAGCAGCGCCGGGACAGGGAATCCCGGGGAGCTGTTTTTT CASSAGTGNPGELFF TRBJ2-2 TRBD1 NA TRBV9
TGTGCCAGCAGCCGACAGGGGACTTACGAGCAGTACTTC CASSRQGTYEQYF TRBJ2-7 TRBD1 few TRBV7-8
TGTGCCAGCTCACCGGGACAGGCCTCCTACAATGAGCAGTTCTTC CASSPGQASYNEQFF TRBJ2-1 TRBD1 NA TRBV18
TGTGCCAGCAGCTTTCGTGGTGTGGGACAGGGATACAATGAGCAGTTCTTC CASSFRGVGQGYNEQFF TRBJ2-1 TRBD1 NA TRBV7-2
TGTGCTAGCAGCCCTACTAGCGGACAAGAGACCCAGTACTTC CASSPTSGQETQYF TRBJ2-5 TRBD2 NA TRBV7-7
TGTGCCAGCAGCGAAAGACAGAGCTCCTATAATTCACCCCTCCACTTT CASSERQSSYNSPLHF TRBJ1-6 NA NA TRBV7-8
TGCGCCAGCAGCTTGGCCGTAGGGGCGGTTGGGGAGGCCCAGTACTTC CASSLAVGAVGEAQYF TRBJ2-5 NA NA TRBV5-1
TGTGCCAGCAGGACAGGTCTCGAAGCTTTCTTT CASRTGLEAFF TRBJ1-1 NA NA TRBV27
TGTGCCATAACAGGGGGCCCAGGGCGGGCAACTAATGAAAAACTGTTTTTT CAITGGPGRATNEKLFF TRBJ1-4 TRBD1 few TRBV19
TGTGCCAGCAGCGTAACGACGGGGGGCGATGAAGCTTTCTTT CASSVTTGGDEAFF TRBJ1-1 NA NA TRBV9
TGTGCCAGCAGCCCGACAGTGAATAATTCACCCCTCCACTTT CASSPTVNNSPLHF TRBJ1-6 NA NA TRBV2
TGTGCCAGCACCCCTCCCTCTGGGGCCAACGTCCTGACTTTC CASTPPSGANVLTF TRBJ2-6 NA few TRBV28
TGCGCCAGCAGCTTGGCTCCAGACAAGGTGGATGGCTACACCTTC CASSLAPDKVDGYTF TRBJ1-2 NA NA TRBV5-1
TGTGCCATCAGGTCGGGACAGGGAAACTATGGCTACACCTTC CAIRSGQGNYGYTF TRBJ1-2 TRBD1 NA TRBV10-3